This T cell receptor beta chain was captured in a study of blood T cells in healthy people across ages. Study conclusions and caveats: Long-lived donors had more naive CD4+ cells and higher diversity than aged donors.

Trimming removed 2 bases at V and 14 bases at J, with 10 bases between. This CDR3 region has 12 residues. The germline CDR1 and CDR2 sequences are LGHDT and YNNKEL (reference sequence). Together with a sample-barcoded 5' primer, a J-beta primer mix was included in a second PCR lasting about 6 to 11 cycles. Each sample yielded at least 2.5 million CDR3-containing paired-end reads. MiXCR, run by TCRdb on the 5' RACE reads, gives a single entry per CDR3 protein. The table lists some 700,000 distinct CDR3 sequences, approximately 39% of them singletons, with 20% to 25% in the top ten. On this clonotype itself: Antigen: not known.

The clonotype comes from a woman in her fifties or sixties in good health. Sequenced sample: blood. The chain uses TRBV3-1 and TRBJ1-6; D unclear. The CDR3 region is CASSQPGVALHF. As DNA, the CDR3 is TGTGCCAGCAGCCAACCCGGGGTTGCCCTCCACTTT.